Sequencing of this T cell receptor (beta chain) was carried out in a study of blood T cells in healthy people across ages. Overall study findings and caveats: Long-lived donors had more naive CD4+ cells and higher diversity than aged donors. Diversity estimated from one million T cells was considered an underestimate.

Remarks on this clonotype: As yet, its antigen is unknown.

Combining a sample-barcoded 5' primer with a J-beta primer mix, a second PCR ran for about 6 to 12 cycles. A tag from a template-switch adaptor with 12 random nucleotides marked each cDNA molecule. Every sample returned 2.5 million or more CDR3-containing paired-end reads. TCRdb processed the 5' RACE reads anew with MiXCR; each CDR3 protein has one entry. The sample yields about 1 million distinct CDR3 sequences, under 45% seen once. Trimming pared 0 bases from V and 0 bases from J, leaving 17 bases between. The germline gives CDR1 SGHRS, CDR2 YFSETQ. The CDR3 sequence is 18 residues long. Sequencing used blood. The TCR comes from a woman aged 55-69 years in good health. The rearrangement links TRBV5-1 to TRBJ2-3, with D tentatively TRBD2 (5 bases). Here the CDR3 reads CASSLAGDYLASTDTQYF. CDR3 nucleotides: TGCGCCAGCAGCTTGGCAGGAGACTACCTTGCTAGCACAGATACGCAGTATTTT.